Presented here are 3 T cell receptor beta chains from one specimen sequenced in a study of blood T cell repertoires in COVID-19. Produced via immunoSEQ multiplex PCR; TCRdb's table is partial and in-frame only. The table shows 250,000 to 400,000 clones, with approximately 87% occurring only once. The specimen was PBMCs or T cells enriched from blood (not recorded which). The source of these receptors is a woman aged 30 to 39 who had recovered from COVID-19.

This rearrangement joins TRBV28 to TRBJ2-5, with TRBD2 identical over 10 bases. Per the germline V gene, CDR1 is MDHEN and CDR2 is SYDVKM. Unmatched junction bases numbered 8, after V lost 5 bases and J lost 2 bases. This CDR3 has 16 residues. CDR3 loop: CASSLELAGVQETQYF. In DNA form, the CDR3 reads TGTGCCAGCAGTCTAGAGCTAGCGGGGGTTCAAGAGACCCAGTACTTC. Using reference TRBV28 and TRBJ2-5 for the parts outside the CDR3, the full variable domain is DVKVTQSSRYLVKRTGEKVFLECVQDMDHENMFWYRQDPGLGLRLIYFSYDVKMKEKGDIPEGYSVSREKKERFSLILESASTNQTSMYLCASSLELAGVQETQYFGPGTRLLVL.

The sample holds a few counts of this clone. V and J are TRBV11-3 and TRBJ1-1; D is unclear. The CDR3 sequence is 13 residues long. V was trimmed by 4 bases and J by 5 bases, leaving 11 bases between them. The germline gives CDR1 SGHNT, CDR2 YENEEA. CDR3 sequence reads: CASSSGVETEAFF. CDR3 DNA sequence: TGTGCCAGCAGCTCAGGTGTGGAAACTGAAGCTTTCTTT.

The V gene is TRBV7-8, the J gene TRBJ2-3; possible D gene TRBD2, 5 bases. Trimming cost V 3 bases and J 6 bases, with 19 bases left between them. From germline, CDR1 is SGHVS and CDR2 FQNEAQ. The CDR3 is made up of 16 amino acids. In nucleotides, the CDR3 is TGTGCCAGCAGCTTGGCTGGACTTAATAGAGTGGATACGCAGTATTTT. This sequence encodes CASSLAGLNRVDTQYF.